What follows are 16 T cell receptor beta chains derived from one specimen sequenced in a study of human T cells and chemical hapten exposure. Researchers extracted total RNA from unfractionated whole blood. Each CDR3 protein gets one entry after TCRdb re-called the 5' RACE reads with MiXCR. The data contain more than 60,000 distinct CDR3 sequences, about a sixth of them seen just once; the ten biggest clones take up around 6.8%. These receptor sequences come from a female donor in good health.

Here the CDR3 DNA reads TGTGCCAGCAGCCAAGATACCCGTGGGGAGCAGTACTTC. Translation: CASSQDTRGEQYF. The V gene is TRBV3-1, the J gene TRBJ2-7; no clear D. Per the germline V gene, CDR1 is LGHDT and CDR2 is YNNKEL (reference sequence). The CDR3 covers 13 residues. V was trimmed by 0 bases and J by 7 bases, leaving 10 bases between them.

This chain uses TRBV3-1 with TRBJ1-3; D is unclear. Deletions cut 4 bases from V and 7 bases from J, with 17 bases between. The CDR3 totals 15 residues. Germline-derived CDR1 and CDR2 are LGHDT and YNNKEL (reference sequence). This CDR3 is CASSLWESRRNTIYF. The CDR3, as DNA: TGTGCCAGCAGCCTCTGGGAGAGCCGACGGAACACCATATATTTT.

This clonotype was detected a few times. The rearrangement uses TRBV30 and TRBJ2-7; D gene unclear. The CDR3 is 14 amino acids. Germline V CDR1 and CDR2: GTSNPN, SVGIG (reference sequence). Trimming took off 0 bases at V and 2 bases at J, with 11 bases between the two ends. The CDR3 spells CAWSVSGTTYEQYF. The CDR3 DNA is TGTGCCTGGAGTGTCTCCGGTACGACCTACGAGCAGTACTTC. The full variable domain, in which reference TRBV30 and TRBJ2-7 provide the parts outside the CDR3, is SQTIHQWPATLVQPVGSPLSLECTVEGTSNPNLYWYRQAAGRGLQLLFYSVGIGQISSEVPQNLSASRPQDRQFILSSKKLLLSDSGFYLCAWSVSGTTYEQYFGPGTRLTVT.

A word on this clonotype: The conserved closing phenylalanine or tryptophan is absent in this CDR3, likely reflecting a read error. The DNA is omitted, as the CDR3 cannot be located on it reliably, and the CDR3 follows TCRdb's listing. The CDR3 loop reads CATRDRGPWGVYRL. The rearrangement links TRBV10-3 to TRBJ1-2; the table's D call, TRBD1, was not checked against the DNA. The length of the CDR3 is 14 amino acids, counting both ends. Germline values: CDR1 ENHRY, CDR2 SYGVKD.

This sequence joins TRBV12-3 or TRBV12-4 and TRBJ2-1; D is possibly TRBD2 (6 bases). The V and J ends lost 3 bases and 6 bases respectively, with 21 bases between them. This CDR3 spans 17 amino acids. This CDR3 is CASSFETGSGGSNEQFF. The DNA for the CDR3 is TGTGCCAGCAGTTTCGAGACGGGAAGTGGGGGGAGCAATGAGCAGTTCTTC.

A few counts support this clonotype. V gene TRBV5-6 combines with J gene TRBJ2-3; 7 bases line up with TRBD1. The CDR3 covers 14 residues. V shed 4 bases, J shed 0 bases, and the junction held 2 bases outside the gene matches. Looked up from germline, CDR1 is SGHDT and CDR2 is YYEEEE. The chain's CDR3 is CASSQTGSTDTQYF. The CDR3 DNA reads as TGTGCCAGCAGCCAGACAGGGAGCACAGATACGCAGTATTTT. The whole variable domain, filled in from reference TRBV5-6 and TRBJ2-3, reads DAGVTQSPTHLIKTRGQQVTLRCSPKSGHDTVSWYQQALGQGPQFIFQYYEEEERQRGNFPDRFSGHQFPNYSSELNVNALLLGDSALYLCASSQTGSTDTQYFGPGTRLTVL.

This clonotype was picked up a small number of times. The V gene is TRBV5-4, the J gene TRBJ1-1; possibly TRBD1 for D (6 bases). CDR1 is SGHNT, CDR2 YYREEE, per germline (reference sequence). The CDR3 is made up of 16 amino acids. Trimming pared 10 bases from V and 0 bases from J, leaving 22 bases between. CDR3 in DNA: TGTGCCTCTCCGGATCCGGGGGGCGACTTGAACACTGAAGCTTTCTTT. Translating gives CASPDPGGDLNTEAFF. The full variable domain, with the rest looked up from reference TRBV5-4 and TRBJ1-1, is ETGVTQSPTHLIKTRGQQVTLRCSSQSGHNTVSWYQQALGQGPQFIFQYYREEENGRGNFPPRFSGLQFPNYSSELNVNALELDDSALYLCASPDPGGDLNTEAFFGQGTRLTVV.

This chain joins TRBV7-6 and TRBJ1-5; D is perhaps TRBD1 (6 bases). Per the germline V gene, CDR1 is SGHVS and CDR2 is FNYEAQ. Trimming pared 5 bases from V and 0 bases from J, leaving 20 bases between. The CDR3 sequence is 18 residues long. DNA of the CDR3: TGTGCCAGCAGCCTAGTAGGGGGGGGTACAGGTAGCAATCAGCCCCAGCATTTT. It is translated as CASSLVGGGTGSNQPQHF.

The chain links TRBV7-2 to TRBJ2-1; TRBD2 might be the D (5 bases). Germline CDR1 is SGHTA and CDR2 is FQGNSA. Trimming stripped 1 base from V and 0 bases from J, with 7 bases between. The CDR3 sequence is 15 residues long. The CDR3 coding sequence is TGTGCCAGCAGCTTAGGCGGGTTCTCCTACAATGAGCAGTTCTTC. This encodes CASSLGGFSYNEQFF.

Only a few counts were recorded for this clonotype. The CDR3 DNA follows: TGCGCCAGCAGCCAAGAAAGGGGGGCGTTCTATGGCTACACCTTC. Protein sequence: CASSQERGAFYGYTF. The chain recombines TRBV4-3 with TRBJ1-2; weak D call: TRBD1 (6 bases). The CDR3 is made up of 15 amino acids. The germline gives CDR1 LGHNA, CDR2 YSLEER. Trimming cost V 0 bases and J 4 bases, with 12 bases left between them.

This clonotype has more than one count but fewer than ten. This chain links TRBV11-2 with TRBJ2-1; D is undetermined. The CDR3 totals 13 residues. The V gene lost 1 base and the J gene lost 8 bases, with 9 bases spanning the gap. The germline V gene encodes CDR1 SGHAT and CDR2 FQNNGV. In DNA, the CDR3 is TGTGCCAGCAGCTTAGCAAGGATCTATGAGCAGTTCTTC. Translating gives CASSLARIYEQFF.

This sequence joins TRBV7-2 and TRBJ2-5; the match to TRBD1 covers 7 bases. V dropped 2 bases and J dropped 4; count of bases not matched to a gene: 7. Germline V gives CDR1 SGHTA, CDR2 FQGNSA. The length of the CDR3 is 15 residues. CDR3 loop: CASSLFGQVIETQYF. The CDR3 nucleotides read TGTGCCAGCAGCTTATTCGGACAGGTCATAGAGACCCAGTACTTC.

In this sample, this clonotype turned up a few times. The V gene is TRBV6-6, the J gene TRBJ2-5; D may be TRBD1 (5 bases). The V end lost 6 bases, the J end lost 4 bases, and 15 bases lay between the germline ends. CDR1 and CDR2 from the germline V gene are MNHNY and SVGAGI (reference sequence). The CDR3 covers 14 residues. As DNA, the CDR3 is TGTGCCAGCAGCAGGGTGCCCCCTTCAGAGACCCAGTACTTC. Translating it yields CASSRVPPSETQYF.

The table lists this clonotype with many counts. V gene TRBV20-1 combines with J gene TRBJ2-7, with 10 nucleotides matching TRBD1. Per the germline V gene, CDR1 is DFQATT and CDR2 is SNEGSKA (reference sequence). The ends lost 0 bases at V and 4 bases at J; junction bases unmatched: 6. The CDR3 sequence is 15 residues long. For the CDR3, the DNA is TGCAGTGCTAGAGATTGGGGACAGGGGTTGTACGAGCAGTACTTC. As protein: CSARDWGQGLYEQYF.

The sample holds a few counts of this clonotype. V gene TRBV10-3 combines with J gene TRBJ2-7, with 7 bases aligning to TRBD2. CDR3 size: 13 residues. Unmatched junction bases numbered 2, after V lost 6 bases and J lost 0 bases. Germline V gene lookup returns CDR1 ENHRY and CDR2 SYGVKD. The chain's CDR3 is CAIRGGSSYEQYF. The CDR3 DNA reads TGTGCCATCAGGGGCGGGAGCTCCTACGAGCAGTACTTC.

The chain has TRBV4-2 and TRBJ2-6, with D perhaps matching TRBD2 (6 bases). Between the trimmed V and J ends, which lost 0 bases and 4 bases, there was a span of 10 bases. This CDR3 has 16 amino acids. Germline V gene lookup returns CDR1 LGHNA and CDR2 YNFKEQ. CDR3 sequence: CASSQDVGLGANVLTF. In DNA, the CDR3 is TGTGCCAGCAGCCAAGATGTGGGACTGGGGGCCAACGTCCTGACTTTC.